The 17 T cell receptor beta chains reported below all come from one sample, sequenced in a study of persistence of HIV-infected CD4 T cells (dated by TCRdb to 2020 to 2022). For these TCRs, the target antigens are not known. The sample's treatment or condition, from its label and the paper: suppressive antiretroviral therapy. Lysates of CMV-infected fibroblasts at around 10 ug/mL were used to stimulate the cells. Memory populations depleted of antigen-responding cells were obtained by sorting nonresponding CD40L-negative CD69-negative CD45RO-high memory CD4+ T cells. TCRbeta repertoires were sequenced from genomic DNA with the immunoSEQ hsTCRB assay version 4 in survey mode. TCRdb retrieved this table from immuneACCESS and kept in-frame rearrangements only. Not all clones are present; in checked studies, unresolved V genes account for under half, and no reason is known for the remainder. This sample holds 37,000 or so clones; approximately 84% were observed only once. 1.5% to 2% of the sample belongs to the ten largest clones.

Sequencing was performed on CD4+ T cells sorted from PBMCs after approximately 19-hour stimulation, taken from a patient who received antiretroviral therapy. This specimen's cell subset or site label, per the study, means: CD40L-CD69- CD45RO-high memory CD4 T cells not responding to CMV lysate. The source of these receptors is an adult man with HIV who was CMV-seropositive.

J is TRBJ2-3 and V is TRBV6-6; the match to TRBD2 covers 7 bases. With V trimmed by 10 bases and J by 3 bases, 10 bases remained unmatched. The germline CDR1 and CDR2 sequences are MNHNY and SVGAGI (reference sequence). The CDR3 is made up of 14 amino acids. The CDR3 is CAISRRGRTDTQYF. For the CDR3, the DNA is TGTGCCATTTCGAGGCGGGGGAGAACAGATACGCAGTATTTT.

This chain links TRBV3-1 (or the pseudogene TRBV3-2) with TRBJ2-1, with D uncertain. This CDR3 has 13 amino acids. V lost 3 bases and J 12 bases, leaving 15 bases between the germline ends. The germline CDR1 and CDR2 sequences are LGHDT and YNNKEL (reference sequence). CDR3 DNA sequence: TGTGCCAGCAGCCAGGACCCGACGGCCCTGCAGTTCTTC. Amino acid sequence: CASSQDPTALQFF.

The chain joins TRBV18 to TRBJ1-1; no firm D call. The CDR3 extends over 15 amino acids. Germline V gene data show CDR1 as KGHSH and CDR2 as LQKENI. V was pared by 4 bases and J by 0 bases, with 12 bases between. CDR3 amino acids: CASSQGEKLNTEAFF. CDR3 coding DNA: TGTGCCAGCTCACAAGGAGAGAAGTTGAACACTGAAGCTTTCTTT.

The chain recombines TRBV5-6 with TRBJ2-3; TRBD2 matches 10 bases. Trimming took 0 bases from V and 5 from J; bases not matched to a gene: 3. CDR3 size: 15 residues. Looked up from germline, CDR1 is SGHDT and CDR2 is YYEEEE. As DNA, the CDR3 is TGTGCCAGCAGCTTGGGACTAGCGGGTCAAGATACGCAGTATTTT. As protein: CASSLGLAGQDTQYF.

The chain combines TRBV3-1 (or the pseudogene TRBV3-2) with TRBJ2-1, with unresolved D. The V gene's germline CDR1 is LGHDT and CDR2 YNNKEL (reference sequence). Trimming shortened V by 5 bases and J by 3 bases, and 14 bases separated the two germline ends. This CDR3 region has 15 residues. The CDR3 DNA reads as TGTGCCAGCAGCGTCGACCTCTCGCTCTACAATGAGCAGTTCTTC. Translated: CASSVDLSLYNEQFF.

V gene TRBV24-1 combines with J gene TRBJ2-1, with D possibly being TRBD1 (6 bases). CDR3 length: 12 residues. CDR1 KGHDR and CDR2 SFDVKD come from the germline V gene. The ends were cut back, 1 base at V and 10 bases at J, with 7 bases in the middle. The CDR3 region has the DNA TGTGCCACCAGTGATTTTAGGGGGGAGCAGTTCTTC. Its protein is CATSDFRGEQFF.

This chain links TRBV10-1 with TRBJ2-7; D is perhaps TRBD1 (5 bases). Germline V gene sequence: CDR1 WNHNN, CDR2 SYGVQD (reference sequence). V was pared by 0 bases and J by 2 bases, with 8 bases between. This CDR3 comprises 14 residues. In DNA form, the CDR3 reads TGCGCCAGCAGTGAGTCGACAGTTCCCTACGAGCAGTACTTC. Translated: CASSESTVPYEQYF.

The J gene is TRBJ1-5, the V gene TRBV6-4; D might be TRBD1 (5 bases). Germline V gene data show CDR1 as MRHNA and CDR2 as SNTAGT. CDR3 length: 16 residues. Trimming shortened V by 0 bases and J by 2 bases, and 11 bases separated the two germline ends. Written as DNA, the CDR3 is TGTGCCAGCAGTGACTCGTCGGGGACTGGCAATCAGCCCCAGCATTTT. Amino acid sequence: CASSDSSGTGNQPQHF.

This sequence joins TRBV2 and TRBJ2-7; D call uncertain. Germline V gene sequence: CDR1 SNHLY, CDR2 FYNNEI. This CDR3 region has 11 residues. The ends were cut back, 4 bases at V and 3 bases at J, with 4 bases in the middle. CDR3: CASSVVYEQYF. In nucleotides, the CDR3 is TGTGCCAGCAGTGTCGTCTACGAGCAGTACTTC.

V usage is TRBV24-1 and J usage is TRBJ2-1; 7 bases are shared with TRBD1. CDR1 and CDR2 (germline): KGHDR, SFDVKD. This CDR3 is 15 amino acids long. The ends lost 5 bases at V and 4 bases at J; junction bases unmatched: 7. Here the CDR3 reads CATSGQTGNYNEQFF. Written as DNA, the CDR3 is TGTGCCACCAGTGGCCAGACAGGGAATTACAATGAGCAGTTCTTC.

The V call is TRBV6-5, the J call TRBJ1-1; D gene ambiguous. The germline gives CDR1 MNHEY, CDR2 SVGAGI. V dropped 2 bases and J dropped 2 bases, with 9 bases sitting between them. CDR3 length: 14 amino acids. The chain's CDR3 is CASSYRRRNTEAFF. DNA for the CDR3: TGTGCCAGCAGTTACAGGAGGAGAAACACTGAAGCTTTCTTT.

V usage is TRBV6-5 and J usage is TRBJ1-4; 7 bases line up with TRBD1. V lost 5 bases and J lost 5; bases outside the gene matches: 5. CDR1 is MNHEY, CDR2 SVGAGI, per germline. CDR3 length equals 14 residues. The CDR3 loop is CASSRDRANEKLFF. The CDR3, as DNA: TGTGCCAGCAGTAGAGACAGGGCAAATGAAAAACTGTTTTTT.

The V and J genes are TRBV5-1 and TRBJ2-1; perhaps TRBD1 as D (5 bases). The V end was cut by 4 bases, the J end by 6 bases, with 11 bases between. Germline CDR1 and CDR2: SGHRS and YFSETQ. The CDR3 covers 13 residues. The CDR3 sequence is CASSAQGFNEQFF. CDR3 DNA sequence: TGCGCCAGCAGCGCCCAGGGTTTCAATGAGCAGTTCTTC.

J is TRBJ2-7 and V is TRBV10-1, with 11 bases identical to TRBD1. The junction had 21 bases not matched to a gene; V was cut back by 7 bases and J by 1 base. This CDR3 is built from 20 residues. Germline values: CDR1 WNHNN, CDR2 SYGVQD (reference sequence). The CDR3 DNA reads TGCGCCAGCAAAGAGCGGTCGGGAGGACAGGGGGCTCACCCTTCCTACGAGCAGTACTTC. Amino acids: CASKERSGGQGAHPSYEQYF.

This sequence joins TRBV9 and TRBJ1-6; tentatively, D is TRBD1 (5 bases). V lost 2 bases and J 12 bases, leaving 18 bases between the germline ends. This CDR3 is built from 15 residues. CDR1 is SGDLS, CDR2 YYNGEE, per germline. The CDR3 bases are TGTGCCAGCAGCGTCCTACCGGACGGGGGGGAACCCCTCCACTTT. This gives the protein CASSVLPDGGEPLHF. The variable domain in full, with the rest retrieved from reference TRBV9 and TRBJ1-6, is DSGVTQTPKHLITATGQRVTLRCSPRSGDLSVYWYQQSLDQGLQFLIQYYNGEERAKGNILERFSAQQFPDLHSELNLSSLELGDSALYFCASSVLPDGGEPLHFGNGTRLTVT.

The chain employs TRBV3-1 (or the pseudogene TRBV3-2) and TRBJ1-5, with 7 bases that match TRBD1. The germline CDR1 and CDR2 sequences are LGHDT and YNNKEL (reference sequence). This CDR3 is built from 15 residues. With 1 base clipped from V and 3 bases from J, the junction kept 3 bases outside the gene matches. The CDR3 nucleotides are TGTGCCAGCAGCCAAGCGGGACAGCCCAATCAGCCCCAGCATTTT. This gives the protein CASSQAGQPNQPQHF.

The chain has TRBV2 and TRBJ2-2, with D tentatively TRBD1 (7 bases). The V end lost 4 bases, the J end lost 4 bases, and 19 bases lay between the germline ends. Germline CDR1 and CDR2: SNHLY and FYNNEI. The CDR3 sequence is 17 residues long. CDR3 nucleotides: TGTGCCAGCAGTGCGGGAGTTTACAGGGGAGGCACCGGGGAGCTGTTTTTT. This encodes CASSAGVYRGGTGELFF. Combining the CDR3 with reference TRBV2 and TRBJ2-2 gives the whole variable domain EPEVTQTPSHQVTQMGQEVILRCVPISNHLYFYWYRQILGQKVEFLVSFYNNEISEKSEIFDDQFSVERPDGSNFTLKIRSTKLEDSAMYFCASSAGVYRGGTGELFFGEGSRLTVL.